These 3 T cell receptor beta chains came from one sample sequenced in a study of vaccination and CD4 T cells after COVID-19. Treatment denoted: approximately nine-day PBMC culture with coronavirus spike peptide pools or control peptides (ViraFEST assay). No antigen has been identified for these receptors. Cultured CD4+ T cells had their DNA profiled by the Oncomine TCR Beta short-read assay. One entry per CDR3 protein results from TCRdb running MiXCR on the PCR reads. Of over 2,500 distinct CDR3 sequences in the sample, 24% were seen once. The sequencing here drew on CD4+ T cells from blood, cultured in vitro, taken after SARS-CoV-2 vaccination. The receptors were sampled from a human donor who had recovered from COVID-19.

V is TRBV6-1 and J is TRBJ1-1; the D is unclear. CDR1 and CDR2 (germline): MNHNS, SASEGT. The CDR3 covers 14 residues. V was clipped by 11 bases and J by 7 bases, with 23 bases between them. The CDR3, as DNA: TGTGCCTCCGCGCCCTCTTTACATTACCTTGAAGCTTTCTTT. As protein: CASAPSLHYLEAFF.

This clonotype was detected a few times. The chain uses TRBV6-5 and TRBJ2-3, with 13 nucleotides matching TRBD2. With V trimmed by 4 bases and J by 5 bases, 3 bases remained unmatched. This CDR3 has 15 residues. CDR1 and CDR2 from the germline V gene are MNHEY and SVGAGI. The CDR3, as DNA: TGTGCCAGCAGTTCTTGGACTAGCGGGGGAGATACGCAGTATTTT. Translating it yields CASSSWTSGGDTQYF.

By share of the sample, this clonotype is medium-sized. The chain combines TRBV7-9 with TRBJ1-5; the D gene is possibly TRBD1 (5 bases). This CDR3 has 13 residues. Trimming stripped 5 bases from V and 2 bases from J, with 7 bases between. In germline, CDR1 is SEHNR, CDR2 FQNEAQ (reference sequence). This CDR3 reads CASSRDGNQPQHF. DNA of the CDR3: TGTGCCAGCAGCAGGGACGGCAATCAGCCCCAGCATTTT.